A single T cell receptor beta chain is shown here with its context. The sample originates from a study of regulatory and conventional T cells in breast cancer. Germline CDR1 SEHNR, CDR2 FQNEAQ (reference sequence). The CDR3 has 15 amino acids. Trimming took 5 bases from V and 10 from J, leaving 18 bases between them. MiXCR, run by TCRdb on the PCR reads, gives a single entry per CDR3 protein. The sample consists of approximately 9,700 distinct CDR3 sequences, approximately 35% of them appearing once. Sequencing was carried out using conventional T cells from blood. The J gene is TRBJ1-6, the V gene TRBV7-9, with a possible D match to TRBD1 (5 bases). The origin of this receptor is a male donor in good health. The CDR3 is CASSLDGDGRSPLHF. The CDR3 bases are TGTGCCAGCAGCCTTGATGGGGACGGGCGGTCACCCCTCCACTTT.